This T cell receptor (beta chain) was sequenced in a study of T cell responses to AZD1222 COVID-19 vaccine. Germline V gene lookup returns CDR1 MGHRA and CDR2 YSYEKL. The CDR3 runs 20 residues. Losses at the gene ends were 1 base for V and 0 bases for J; bases not matched to a gene: 12. The data were produced by immunoSEQ multiplex PCR, yet TCRdb's version contains in-frame clones alone and is incomplete. This table holds approximately 90,000 clones, roughly 87% found once. The sequences come from peripheral blood, collected on day 0 of AZD1222 vaccination. The chain recombines TRBV4-1 with TRBJ2-3, with 11 bases aligning to TRBD2. The origin of this receptor is an adult in good health. The CDR3 bases are TGCGCCAGCAGCCAAGGCGGGGGGACTAGCGGCCACCGAAGCACAGATACGCAGTATTTT. It specifies CASSQGGGTSGHRSTDTQYF.